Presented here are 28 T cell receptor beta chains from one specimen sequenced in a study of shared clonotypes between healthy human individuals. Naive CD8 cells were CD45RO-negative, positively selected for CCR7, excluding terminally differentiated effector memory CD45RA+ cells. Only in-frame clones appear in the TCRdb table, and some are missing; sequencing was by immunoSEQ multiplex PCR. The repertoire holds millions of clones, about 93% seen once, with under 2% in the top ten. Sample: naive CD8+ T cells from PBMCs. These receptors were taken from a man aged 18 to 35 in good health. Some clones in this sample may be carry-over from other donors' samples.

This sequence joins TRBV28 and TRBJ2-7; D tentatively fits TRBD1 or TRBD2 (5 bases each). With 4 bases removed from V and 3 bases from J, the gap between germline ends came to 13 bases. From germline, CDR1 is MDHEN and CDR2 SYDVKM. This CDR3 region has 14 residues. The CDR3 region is CASSSAGTFYEQYF. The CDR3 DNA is TGTGCCAGCAGTTCGGCCGGGACCTTCTACGAGCAGTACTTC.

The CDR3 reads CASTWDRGRPEAFF. Written as DNA, the CDR3 is TGTGCCAGTACGTGGGACAGGGGACGCCCTGAAGCTTTCTTT. The rearrangement links TRBV19 to TRBJ1-1, with 10 bases matching TRBD1. This CDR3 is built from 14 residues. The germline V gene encodes CDR1 LNHDA and CDR2 SQIVND (reference sequence). V dropped 7 bases and J dropped 6; count of bases not matched to a gene: 8.

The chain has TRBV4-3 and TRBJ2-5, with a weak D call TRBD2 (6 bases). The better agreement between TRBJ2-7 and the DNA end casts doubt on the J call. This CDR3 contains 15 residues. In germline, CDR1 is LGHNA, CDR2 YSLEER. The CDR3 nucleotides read TGCGCCAGCAGCCAAGTTATGGGGGGTTCCTACGAGCAGTACTTC. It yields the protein CASSQVMGGSYEQYF.

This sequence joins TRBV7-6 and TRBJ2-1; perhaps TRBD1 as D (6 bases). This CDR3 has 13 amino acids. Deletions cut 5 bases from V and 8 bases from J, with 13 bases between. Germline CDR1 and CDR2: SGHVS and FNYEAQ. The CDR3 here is CASSPRGHDEQFF. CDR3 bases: TGTGCCAGCAGCCCTAGGGGACACGATGAGCAGTTCTTC.

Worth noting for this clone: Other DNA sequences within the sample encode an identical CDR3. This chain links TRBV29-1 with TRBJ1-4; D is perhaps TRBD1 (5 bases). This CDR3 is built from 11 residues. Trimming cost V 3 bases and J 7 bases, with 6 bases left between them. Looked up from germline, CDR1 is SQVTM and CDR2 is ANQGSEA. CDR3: CSVDGGEKLFF. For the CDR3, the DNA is TGCAGCGTTGACGGGGGTGAAAAACTGTTTTTT.

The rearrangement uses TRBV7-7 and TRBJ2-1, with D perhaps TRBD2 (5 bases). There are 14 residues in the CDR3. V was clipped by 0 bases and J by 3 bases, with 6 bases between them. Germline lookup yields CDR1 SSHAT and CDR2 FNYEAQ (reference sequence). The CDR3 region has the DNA TGTGCCAGCAGCTTAGCGGGAGACTACAATGAGCAGTTCTTC. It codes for CASSLAGDYNEQFF.

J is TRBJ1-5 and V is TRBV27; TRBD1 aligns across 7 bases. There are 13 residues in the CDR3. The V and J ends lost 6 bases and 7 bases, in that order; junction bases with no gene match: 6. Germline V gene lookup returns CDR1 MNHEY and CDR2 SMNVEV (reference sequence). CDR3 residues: CASRSDRFQPQHF. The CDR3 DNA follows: TGTGCCAGCAGGTCGGACAGGTTCCAGCCCCAGCATTTT.

The CDR3 protein is CASKGVRGSGTDNEQFF. The CDR3 region has the DNA TGTGCCAGCAAGGGGGTCCGGGGGAGCGGAACGGACAATGAGCAGTTCTTC. The V call is TRBV7-2, the J call TRBJ2-1; D tentatively reads TRBD1 or TRBD2 (6 bases each). Germline CDR1 is SGHTA and CDR2 is FQGNSA. CDR3 size: 17 residues. The germline V and J ends were trimmed by 7 bases and 5 bases, with 24 bases remaining between them.

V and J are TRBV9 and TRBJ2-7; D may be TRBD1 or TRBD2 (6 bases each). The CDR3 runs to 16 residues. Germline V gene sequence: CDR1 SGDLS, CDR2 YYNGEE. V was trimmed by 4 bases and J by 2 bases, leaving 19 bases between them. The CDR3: CASSPDGGGDPYEQYF. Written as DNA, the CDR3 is TGTGCCAGCAGCCCGGACGGGGGCGGGGACCCCTACGAGCAGTACTTC.

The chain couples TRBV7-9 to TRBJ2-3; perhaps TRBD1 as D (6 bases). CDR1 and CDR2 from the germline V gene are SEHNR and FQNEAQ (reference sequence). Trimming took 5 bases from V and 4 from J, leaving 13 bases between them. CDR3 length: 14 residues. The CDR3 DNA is TGTGCCAGCAGCGGCAGGGGTTTGTCAGATACGCAGTATTTT. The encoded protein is CASSGRGLSDTQYF.

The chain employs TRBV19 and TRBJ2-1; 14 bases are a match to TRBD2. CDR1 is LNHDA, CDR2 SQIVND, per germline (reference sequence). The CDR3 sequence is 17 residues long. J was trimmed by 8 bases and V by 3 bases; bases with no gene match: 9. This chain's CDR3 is CASSMGLGLAGVDEQFF. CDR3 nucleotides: TGTGCCAGTAGTATGGGACTGGGACTAGCGGGAGTGGATGAGCAGTTCTTC.

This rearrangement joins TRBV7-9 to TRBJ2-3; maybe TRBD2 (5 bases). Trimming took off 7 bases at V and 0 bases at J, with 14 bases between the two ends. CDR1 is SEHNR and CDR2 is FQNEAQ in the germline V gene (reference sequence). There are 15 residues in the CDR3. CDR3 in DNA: TGTGCCAGCACTCGACCCGAGGGAAGCACAGATACGCAGTATTTT. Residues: CASTRPEGSTDTQYF.

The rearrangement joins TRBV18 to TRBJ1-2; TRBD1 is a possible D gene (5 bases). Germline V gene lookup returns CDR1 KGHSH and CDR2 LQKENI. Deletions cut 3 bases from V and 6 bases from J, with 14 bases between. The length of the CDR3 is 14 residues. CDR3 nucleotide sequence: TGTGCCAGCTCACCGAGGGACCTTGACAATGGCTACACCTTC. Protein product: CASSPRDLDNGYTF.

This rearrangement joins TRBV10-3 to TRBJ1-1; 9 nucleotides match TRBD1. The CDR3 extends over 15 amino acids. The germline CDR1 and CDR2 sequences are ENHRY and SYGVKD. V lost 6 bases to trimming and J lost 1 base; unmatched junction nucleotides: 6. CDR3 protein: CAIRLNRGQNTEAFF. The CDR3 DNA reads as TGTGCCATCAGACTGAACAGGGGGCAGAACACTGAAGCTTTCTTT.

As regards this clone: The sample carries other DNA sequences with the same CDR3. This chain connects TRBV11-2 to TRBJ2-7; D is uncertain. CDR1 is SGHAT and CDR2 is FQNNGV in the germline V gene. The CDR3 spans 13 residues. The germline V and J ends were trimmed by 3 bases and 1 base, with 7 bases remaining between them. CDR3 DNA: TGTGCCAGCAGCTTGGGTCAGTCCTACGAGCAGTACTTC. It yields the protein CASSLGQSYEQYF.

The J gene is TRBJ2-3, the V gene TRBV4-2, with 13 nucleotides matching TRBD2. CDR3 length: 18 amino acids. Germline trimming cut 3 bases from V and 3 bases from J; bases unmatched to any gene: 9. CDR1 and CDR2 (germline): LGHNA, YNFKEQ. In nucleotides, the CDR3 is TGTGCCAGCAGCCACCGGACTAGCGGGAGCGGGATAACAGATACGCAGTATTTT. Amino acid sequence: CASSHRTSGSGITDTQYF.

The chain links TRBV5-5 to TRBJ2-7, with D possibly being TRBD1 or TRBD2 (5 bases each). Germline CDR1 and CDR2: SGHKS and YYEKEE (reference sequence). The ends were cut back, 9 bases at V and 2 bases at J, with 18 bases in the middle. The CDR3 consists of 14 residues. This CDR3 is CATRWGPSTYEQYF. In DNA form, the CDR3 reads TGTGCCACCCGCTGGGGACCGAGCACCTACGAGCAGTACTTC.

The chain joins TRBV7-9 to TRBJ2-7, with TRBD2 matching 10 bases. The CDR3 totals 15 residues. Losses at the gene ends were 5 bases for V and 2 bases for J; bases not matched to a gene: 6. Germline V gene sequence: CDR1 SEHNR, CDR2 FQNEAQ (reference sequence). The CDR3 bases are TGTGCCAGCAGCCCATTCACTAGCGGGACCTACGAGCAGTACTTC. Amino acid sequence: CASSPFTSGTYEQYF.

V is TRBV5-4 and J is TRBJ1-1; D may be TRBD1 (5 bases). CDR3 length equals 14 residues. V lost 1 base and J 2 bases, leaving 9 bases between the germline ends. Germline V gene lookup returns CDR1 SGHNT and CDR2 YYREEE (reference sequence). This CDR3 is CASSLTGLNTEAFF. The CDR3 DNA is TGTGCCAGCAGCTTGACGGGGCTAAACACTGAAGCTTTCTTT.

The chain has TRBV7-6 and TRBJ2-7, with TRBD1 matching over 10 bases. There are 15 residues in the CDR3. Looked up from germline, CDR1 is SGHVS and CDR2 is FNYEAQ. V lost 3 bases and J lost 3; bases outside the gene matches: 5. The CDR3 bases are TGTGCCAGCAGCTTCGACCGGGACAGGGGCTACGAGCAGTACTTC. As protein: CASSFDRDRGYEQYF.

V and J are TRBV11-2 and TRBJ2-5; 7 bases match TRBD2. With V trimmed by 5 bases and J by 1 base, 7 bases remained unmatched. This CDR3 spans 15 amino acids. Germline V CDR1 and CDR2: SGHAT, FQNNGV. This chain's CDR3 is CASSPGRILQETQYF. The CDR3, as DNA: TGTGCCAGCAGCCCCGGGAGGATACTCCAAGAGACCCAGTACTTC. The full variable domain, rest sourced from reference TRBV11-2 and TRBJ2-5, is EAGVAQSPRYKIIEKRQSVAFWCNPISGHATLYWYQQILGQGPKLLIQFQNNGVVDDSQLPKDRFSAERLKGVDSTLKIQPAKLEDSAVYLCASSPGRILQETQYFGPGTRLLVL.

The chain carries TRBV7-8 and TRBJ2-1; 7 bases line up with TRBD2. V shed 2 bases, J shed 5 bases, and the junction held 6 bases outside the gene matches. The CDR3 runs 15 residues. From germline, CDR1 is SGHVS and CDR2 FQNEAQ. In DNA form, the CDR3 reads TGTGCCAGCAGCTTAATCGCGGGAGCGAACAATGAGCAGTTCTTC. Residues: CASSLIAGANNEQFF.

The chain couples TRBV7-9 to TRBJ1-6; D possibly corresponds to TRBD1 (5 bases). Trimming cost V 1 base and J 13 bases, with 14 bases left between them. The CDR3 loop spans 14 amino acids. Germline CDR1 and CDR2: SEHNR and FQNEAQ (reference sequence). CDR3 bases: TGTGCCAGCAGCTTAGGCAGGGACCAGAAGCCCCTCCACTTT. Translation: CASSLGRDQKPLHF.

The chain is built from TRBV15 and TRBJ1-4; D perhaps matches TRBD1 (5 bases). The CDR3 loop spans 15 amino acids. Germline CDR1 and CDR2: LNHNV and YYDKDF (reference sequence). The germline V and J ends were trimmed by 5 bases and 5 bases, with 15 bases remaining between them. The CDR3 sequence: CATSARDVINEKLFF. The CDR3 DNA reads TGTGCCACCAGCGCCCGGGACGTTATCAATGAAAAACTGTTTTTT. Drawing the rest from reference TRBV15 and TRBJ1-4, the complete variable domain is DAMVIQNPRYQVTQFGKPVTLSCSQTLNHNVMYWYQQKSSQAPKLLFHYYDKDFNNEADTPDNFQSRRPNTSFCFLDIRSPGLGDTAMYLCATSARDVINEKLFFGSGTQLSVL.

The CDR3 DNA sequence: TGTGCCAGCAGTACACCGGGACAGGGGCTTGGCTACACCTTC. Its protein product is CASSTPGQGLGYTF. The rearrangement uses TRBV27 and TRBJ1-2, with 10 bases matching TRBD1. The CDR3 has 14 residues. Germline V CDR1 and CDR2: MNHEY, SMNVEV (reference sequence). V shed 5 bases, J shed 7 bases, and the junction held 7 bases outside the gene matches.

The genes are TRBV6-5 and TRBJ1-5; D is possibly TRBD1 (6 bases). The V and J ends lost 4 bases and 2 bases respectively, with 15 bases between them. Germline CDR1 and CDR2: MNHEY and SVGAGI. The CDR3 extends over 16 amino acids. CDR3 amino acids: CASSSAGGAGNQPQHF. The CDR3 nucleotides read TGTGCCAGCAGTTCCGCGGGGGGGGCTGGCAATCAGCCCCAGCATTTT.

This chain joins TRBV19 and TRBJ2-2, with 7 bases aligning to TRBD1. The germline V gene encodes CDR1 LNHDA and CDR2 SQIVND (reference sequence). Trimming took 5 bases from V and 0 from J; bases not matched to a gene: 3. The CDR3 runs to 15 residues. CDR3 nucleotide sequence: TGTGCCAGTAGTTTGACAGGGTCGAACACCGGGGAGCTGTTTTTT. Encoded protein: CASSLTGSNTGELFF.

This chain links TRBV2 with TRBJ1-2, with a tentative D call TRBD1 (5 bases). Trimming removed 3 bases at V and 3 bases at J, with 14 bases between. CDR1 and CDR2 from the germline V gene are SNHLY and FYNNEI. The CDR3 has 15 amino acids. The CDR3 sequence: CASSDGQGGYYGYTF. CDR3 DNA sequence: TGTGCCAGCAGTGATGGGCAGGGAGGCTACTATGGCTACACCTTC.